Detailed here is one TCR beta chain. Its matching antigen is unknown. The method was immunoSEQ multiplex PCR; TCRdb's version includes in-frame clones alone and lacks a portion of them. Among about 150,000 clones, about 86% were seen once, and the ten largest hold 2% to 2.5%. Looked up from germline, CDR1 is LGHNT and CDR2 is FRNRAP. The CDR3 loop spans 15 amino acids. V was pared by 1 base and J by 0 bases, with 7 bases between. The source of the sample is a study of cytomegalovirus exposure and HLA in healthy donors. Study details: Per a later analysis, the roughly 690 first-cohort and some 110 validation repertoires shared one platform. Study-wide results and limits: In a later analysis, first-cohort TCR clusters were found to tend to co-occur in the 120 validation repertoires. Listed as cytomegalovirus-associated were 150 to 200 TCR beta chains.

The sequencing sample was made of PBMCs. The clonotype originates from a human donor in good health. The chain couples TRBV12-5 to TRBJ1-5; possible D gene TRBD1, 5 bases. CDR3 loop: CASGLGQSSNQPQHF. In DNA, the CDR3 is TGTGCTAGTGGTTTGGGACAGTCTAGCAATCAGCCCCAGCATTTT.